Below are 14 T cell receptor beta chains sequenced from a single sample in a study of T cell responses to AZD1222 COVID-19 vaccine. Assay: immunoSEQ multiplex PCR; the TCRdb copy retains only in-frame clones and omits some. The table includes about 110,000 clones, approximately 84% detected once. This material consisted of peripheral blood, taken on day 0 of AZD1222 vaccination. All receptors come from an adult in good health.

The gene calls are TRBV5-1 and TRBJ2-3; 8 positions match TRBD2. V dropped 0 bases and J dropped 7; count of bases not matched to a gene: 7. Looked up from germline, CDR1 is SGHRS and CDR2 is YFSETQ. This CDR3 contains 15 residues. CDR3 DNA sequence: TGCGCCAGCAGCTTGGAGTTAGCGGGGACTTATACGCAGTATTTT. Protein product: CASSLELAGTYTQYF.

This chain links TRBV5-1 with TRBJ1-5, with TRBD1 matching 9 bases. The CDR3 sequence is 14 residues long. After removal of 0 bases from V and 8 bases from J, the junction contained 3 bases not matched to a gene. CDR1 and CDR2 from the germline V gene are SGHRS and YFSETQ. CDR3 sequence (DNA): TGCGCCAGCAGCTTGGGACAGGGGGGAGAGCCCCAGCATTTT. Its translation: CASSLGQGGEPQHF.

The CDR3 nucleotides read TGTGCCAGCAGTCCCGGACAGGGAGGACAGCCCCAGCATTTT. Translation: CASSPGQGGQPQHF. This chain connects TRBV28 to TRBJ1-5, with TRBD1 matching over 8 bases. In germline, CDR1 is MDHEN, CDR2 SYDVKM. The CDR3 runs to 14 residues. V shed 5 bases, J shed 7 bases, and the junction held 7 bases outside the gene matches.

V and J are TRBV25-1 and TRBJ1-6; maybe TRBD1 (5 bases). This CDR3 spans 13 amino acids. Trimming pared 7 bases from V and 6 bases from J, leaving 10 bases between. In germline, CDR1 is MGHDK, CDR2 SYGVNS. CDR3 in DNA: TGTGCCAGCACGCAGGGAAGTAATTCACCCCTCCACTTT. Protein sequence: CASTQGSNSPLHF.

The rearrangement links TRBV6-5 to TRBJ2-5; D unresolved. CDR3 length: 10 amino acids. The germline V gene has CDR1 MNHEY and CDR2 SVGAGI. Trimming left V 6 bases short and J 4 bases short, with 3 bases between. The CDR3 coding sequence is TGTGCCAGCAGGGTAGAGACCCAGTACTTC. Amino acid sequence: CASRVETQYF.

This chain joins TRBV7-2 and TRBJ2-2; D gene uncertain. CDR1 and CDR2 from the germline V gene are SGHTA and FQGNSA. Trimming stripped 5 bases from V and 4 bases from J, with 11 bases between. CDR3 length equals 14 residues. The CDR3 DNA is TGTGCCAGCAGCCAATACTCGGGCACCGGGGAGCTGTTTTTT. Translated: CASSQYSGTGELFF.

The V and J genes are TRBV14 and TRBJ1-2; the match to TRBD1 covers 9 bases. The CDR3 runs 14 residues. In germline, CDR1 is SGHDN, CDR2 FVKESK. Unmatched junction bases numbered 3, after V lost 4 bases and J lost 3 bases. The CDR3 bases are TGTGCCAGCAGCCGATGGACAGGGGACTATGGCTACACCTTC. Amino acids: CASSRWTGDYGYTF.

The chain combines TRBV28 with TRBJ1-5; D is perhaps TRBD1 (6 bases). There are 15 residues in the CDR3. V shed 3 bases and J shed 9 bases, with 18 bases lying between them. CDR1 MDHEN and CDR2 SYDVKM come from the germline V gene. The CDR3 reads CASSLGGRNWRPQHF. Here the CDR3 DNA reads TGTGCCAGCAGTTTGGGGGGCCGGAACTGGAGGCCCCAGCATTTT. Looking up the rest from reference TRBV28 and TRBJ1-5 gives the full variable domain: DVKVTQSSRYLVKRTGEKVFLECVQDMDHENMFWYRQDPGLGLRLIYFSYDVKMKEKGDIPEGYSVSREKKERFSLILESASTNQTSMYLCASSLGGRNWRPQHFGDGTRLSIL.

The genes are TRBV5-1 and TRBJ1-6; D remains ambiguous. The CDR3 extends over 15 amino acids. CDR1 and CDR2 from the germline V gene are SGHRS and YFSETQ. V was pared by 0 bases and J by 6 bases, with 10 bases between. The CDR3 loop reads CASSLAPGVNSPLHF. CDR3 in DNA: TGCGCCAGCAGCTTGGCGCCAGGAGTTAATTCACCCCTCCACTTT.

A few counts support this clone. The chain is built from TRBV28 and TRBJ1-5; 7 positions match TRBD1. This CDR3 has 15 residues. The ends lost 3 bases at V and 3 bases at J; junction bases unmatched: 5. CDR1 is MDHEN, CDR2 SYDVKM, per germline. The CDR3 coding sequence is TGTGCCAGCAGTTTCGTCAGGGGGATCAATCAGCCCCAGCATTTT. It codes for CASSFVRGINQPQHF.

V gene TRBV12-3 or TRBV12-4 combines with J gene TRBJ2-5; the D gene is possibly TRBD1 (6 bases). Trimming pared 3 bases from V and 5 bases from J, leaving 7 bases between. The CDR3 spans 12 residues. CDR3 DNA sequence: TGTGCCAGCAGTTTGGGGGCGGAGACCCAGTACTTC. The encoded protein is CASSLGAETQYF.

This chain links TRBV19 with TRBJ2-1; TRBD2 aligns across 8 bases. The germline V gene has CDR1 LNHDA and CDR2 SQIVND (reference sequence). The CDR3 totals 16 residues. V was clipped by 6 bases and J by 7 bases; unmatched bases: 14. The CDR3 loop is CASSRRPGLGRNEQFF. For the CDR3, the DNA is TGTGCCAGTAGCAGAAGACCGGGACTAGGGAGGAATGAGCAGTTCTTC. Full variable domain (missing parts from reference TRBV19 and TRBJ2-1): DGGITQSPKYLFRKEGQNVTLSCEQNLNHDAMYWYRQDPGQGLRLIYYSQIVNDFQKGDIAEGYSVSREKKESFPLTVTSAQKNPTAFYLCASSRRPGLGRNEQFFGPGTRLTVL.

The chain couples TRBV2 to TRBJ2-3; no clear D. V lost 7 bases, J lost 5 bases, and 16 bases lay in between. Germline-derived CDR1 and CDR2 are SNHLY and FYNNEI. The CDR3 has 14 amino acids. This CDR3 reads CASTRDGRRDTQYF. The CDR3 DNA reads as TGTGCCAGCACCAGAGACGGTCGAAGAGATACGCAGTATTTT. Supplemented by reference TRBV2 and TRBJ2-3, the full variable domain reads EPEVTQTPSHQVTQMGQEVILRCVPISNHLYFYWYRQILGQKVEFLVSFYNNEISEKSEIFDDQFSVERPDGSNFTLKIRSTKLEDSAMYFCASTRDGRRDTQYFGPGTRLTVL.

The chain is built from TRBV5-1 and TRBJ2-6; D is perhaps TRBD2 (6 bases). V gave up 0 bases and J gave up 0 bases, with 7 bases separating them. The CDR3 is 16 residues long. Germline-derived CDR1 and CDR2 are SGHRS and YFSETQ. CDR3 amino acids: CASSLAGVSGANVLTF. The CDR3 nucleotides are TGCGCCAGCAGCTTGGCGGGGGTCTCTGGGGCCAACGTCCTGACTTTC.